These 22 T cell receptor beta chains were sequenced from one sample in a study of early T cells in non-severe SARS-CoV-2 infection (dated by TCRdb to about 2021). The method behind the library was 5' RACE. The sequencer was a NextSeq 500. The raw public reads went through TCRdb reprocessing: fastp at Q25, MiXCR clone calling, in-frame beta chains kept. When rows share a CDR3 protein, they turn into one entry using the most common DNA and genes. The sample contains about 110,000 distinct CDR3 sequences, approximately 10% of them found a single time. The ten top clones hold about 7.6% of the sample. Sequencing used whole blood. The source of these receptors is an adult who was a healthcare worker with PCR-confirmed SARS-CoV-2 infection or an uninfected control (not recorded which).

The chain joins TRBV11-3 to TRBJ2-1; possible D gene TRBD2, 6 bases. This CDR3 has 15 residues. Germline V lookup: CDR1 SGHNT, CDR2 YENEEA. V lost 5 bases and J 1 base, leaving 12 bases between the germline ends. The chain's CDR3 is CASSKSGLSYNEQFF. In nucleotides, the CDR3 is TGTGCCAGCAGCAAATCGGGACTTTCCTACAATGAGCAGTTCTTC.

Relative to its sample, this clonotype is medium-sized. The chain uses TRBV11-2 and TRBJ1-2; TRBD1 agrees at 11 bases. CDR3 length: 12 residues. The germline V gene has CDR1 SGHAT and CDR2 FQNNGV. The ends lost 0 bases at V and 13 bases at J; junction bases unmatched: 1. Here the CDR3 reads CASSLEDRGRTF. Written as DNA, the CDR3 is TGTGCCAGCAGCTTAGAGGACAGGGGGCGCACCTTC.

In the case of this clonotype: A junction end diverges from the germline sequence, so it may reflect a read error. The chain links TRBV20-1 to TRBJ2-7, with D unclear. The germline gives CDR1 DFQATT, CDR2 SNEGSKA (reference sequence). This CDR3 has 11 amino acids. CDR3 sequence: CSARDPPFLNF. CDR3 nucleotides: TGCAGTGCTAGAGATCCTCCTTTCCTTAACTTC.

The CDR3: CAISEKTGWVGADTQYF. The CDR3 bases are TGTGCCATCAGTGAGAAAACAGGGTGGGTTGGCGCAGATACGCAGTATTTT. This chain uses TRBV10-3 with TRBJ2-3; a weak D match, TRBD1 (6 bases). The CDR3 is 17 amino acids. Germline CDR1 reads ENHRY; CDR2 reads SYGVKD. Trimming left V 2 bases short and J 4 bases short, with 19 bases between.

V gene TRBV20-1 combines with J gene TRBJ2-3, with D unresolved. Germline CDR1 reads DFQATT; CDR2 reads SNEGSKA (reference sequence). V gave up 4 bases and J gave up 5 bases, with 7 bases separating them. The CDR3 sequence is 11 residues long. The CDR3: CSATYGDTQYF. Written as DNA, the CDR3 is TGCAGTGCTACCTACGGAGATACGCAGTATTTT.

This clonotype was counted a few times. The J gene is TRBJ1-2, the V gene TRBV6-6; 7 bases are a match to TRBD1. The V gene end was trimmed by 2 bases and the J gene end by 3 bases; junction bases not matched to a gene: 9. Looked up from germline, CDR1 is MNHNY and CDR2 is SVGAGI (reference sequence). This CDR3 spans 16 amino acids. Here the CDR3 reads CASSYPVHGTDYGYTF. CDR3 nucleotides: TGTGCCAGCAGTTACCCGGTACACGGGACAGACTATGGCTACACCTTC.

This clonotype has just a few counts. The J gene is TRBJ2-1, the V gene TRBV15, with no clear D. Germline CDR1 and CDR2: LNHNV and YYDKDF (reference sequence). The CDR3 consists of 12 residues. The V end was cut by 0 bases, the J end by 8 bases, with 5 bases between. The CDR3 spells CATSRDPYEQFF. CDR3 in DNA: TGTGCCACCAGCAGAGATCCATATGAGCAGTTCTTC.

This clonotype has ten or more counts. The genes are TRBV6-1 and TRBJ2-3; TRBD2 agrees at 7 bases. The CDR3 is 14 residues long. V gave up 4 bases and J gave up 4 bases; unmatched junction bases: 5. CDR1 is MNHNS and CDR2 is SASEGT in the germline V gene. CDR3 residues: CASSVLGGADTQYF. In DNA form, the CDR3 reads TGTGCCAGCAGTGTTCTGGGGGGGGCAGATACGCAGTATTTT.

CDR3 nucleotides: TGCGCCAGCAGCTCCGGGGAGGTCAATCAGCCCCAGCATTTT. Amino acid sequence: CASSSGEVNQPQHF. The V and J genes are TRBV5-1 and TRBJ1-5; no reliable D call. V lost 3 bases and J lost 3, with 10 bases in between. The CDR3 consists of 14 residues. Germline-derived CDR1 and CDR2 are SGHRS and YFSETQ.

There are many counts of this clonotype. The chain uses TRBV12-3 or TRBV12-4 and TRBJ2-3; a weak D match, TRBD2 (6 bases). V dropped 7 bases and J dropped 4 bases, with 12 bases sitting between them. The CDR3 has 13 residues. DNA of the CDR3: TGTGCCAGCACACTGGGGGGTGCAGATACGCAGTATTTT. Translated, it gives CASTLGGADTQYF.

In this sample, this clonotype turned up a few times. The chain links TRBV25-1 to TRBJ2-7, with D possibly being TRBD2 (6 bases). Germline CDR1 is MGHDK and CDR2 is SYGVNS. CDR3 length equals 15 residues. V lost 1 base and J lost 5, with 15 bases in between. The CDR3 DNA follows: TGTGCCAGCAGTGAATCGTTGGGGGGTAACGACGAGCAGTACTTC. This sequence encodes CASSESLGGNDEQYF.

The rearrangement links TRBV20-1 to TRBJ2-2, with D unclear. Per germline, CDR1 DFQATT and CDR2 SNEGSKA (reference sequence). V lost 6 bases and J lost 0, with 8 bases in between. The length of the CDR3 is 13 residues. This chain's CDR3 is CSALEPNTGELFF. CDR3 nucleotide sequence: TGCAGTGCCCTGGAACCGAACACCGGGGAGCTGTTTTTT.

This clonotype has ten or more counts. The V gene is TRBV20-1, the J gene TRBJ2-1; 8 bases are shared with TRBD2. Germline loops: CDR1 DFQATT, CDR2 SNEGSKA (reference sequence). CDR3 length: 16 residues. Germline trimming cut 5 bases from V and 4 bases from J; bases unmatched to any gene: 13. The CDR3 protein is CSAPELGSGTYNEQFF. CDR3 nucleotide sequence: TGCAGTGCTCCGGAGTTGGGTAGCGGGACTTACAATGAGCAGTTCTTC.

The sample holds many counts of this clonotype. CDR3 sequence (DNA): TGCAGTGCTAGGCCGCCGGGGTCCCTCTACAATGAGCAGTTCTTC. Its protein product is CSARPPGSLYNEQFF. The chain combines TRBV20-1 with TRBJ2-1, with D perhaps TRBD2 (5 bases). CDR1 is DFQATT, CDR2 SNEGSKA, per germline (reference sequence). Trimming stripped 3 bases from V and 3 bases from J, with 15 bases between. The CDR3 length is 15 residues.

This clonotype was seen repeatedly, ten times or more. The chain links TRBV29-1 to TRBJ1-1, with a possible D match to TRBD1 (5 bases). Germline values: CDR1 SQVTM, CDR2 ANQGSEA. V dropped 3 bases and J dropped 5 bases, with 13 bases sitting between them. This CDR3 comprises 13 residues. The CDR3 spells CSVDGGRRTEAFF. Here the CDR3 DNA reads TGCAGCGTTGATGGGGGGAGAAGGACTGAAGCTTTCTTT.

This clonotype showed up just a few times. CDR3 DNA sequence: TGTGCCAGCAGCCAAGAGGGACAGTATTCTGGGGCCAACGTCCTGACTTTC. It encodes CASSQEGQYSGANVLTF. V usage is TRBV4-2 and J usage is TRBJ2-6, with 7 bases that match TRBD1. Germline V gives CDR1 LGHNA, CDR2 YNFKEQ. The V and J ends lost 0 bases and 1 base, in that order; junction bases with no gene match: 3. CDR3 size: 17 residues.

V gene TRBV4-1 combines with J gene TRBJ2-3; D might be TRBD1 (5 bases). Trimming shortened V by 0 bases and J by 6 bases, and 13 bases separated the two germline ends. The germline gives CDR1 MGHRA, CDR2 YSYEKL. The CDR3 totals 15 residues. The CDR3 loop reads CASSQDVRVMDTQYF. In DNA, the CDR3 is TGCGCCAGCAGCCAAGATGTCAGGGTTATGGATACGCAGTATTTT.

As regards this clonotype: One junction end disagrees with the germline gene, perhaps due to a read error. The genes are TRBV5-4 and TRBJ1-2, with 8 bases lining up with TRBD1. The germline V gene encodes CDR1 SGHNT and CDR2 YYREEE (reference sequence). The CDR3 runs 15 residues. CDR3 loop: CVSSSTAQGAEGYTF. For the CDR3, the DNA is TGTGTCAGCAGCTCTACTGCCCAGGGGGCGGAGGGCTACACCTTC.

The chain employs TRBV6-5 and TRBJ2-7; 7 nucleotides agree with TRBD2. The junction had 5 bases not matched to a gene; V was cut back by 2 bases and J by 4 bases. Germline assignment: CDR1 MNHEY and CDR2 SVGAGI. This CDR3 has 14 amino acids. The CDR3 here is CASSYRGSAYEQYF. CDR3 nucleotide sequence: TGTGCCAGCAGTTACCGCGGGAGTGCTTACGAGCAGTACTTC.

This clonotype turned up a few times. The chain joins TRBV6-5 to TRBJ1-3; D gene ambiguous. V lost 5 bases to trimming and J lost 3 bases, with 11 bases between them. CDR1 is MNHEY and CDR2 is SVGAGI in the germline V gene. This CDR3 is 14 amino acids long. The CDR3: CASSPRADGNTIYF. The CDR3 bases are TGTGCCAGCAGTCCCCGGGCGGATGGAAACACCATATATTTT.

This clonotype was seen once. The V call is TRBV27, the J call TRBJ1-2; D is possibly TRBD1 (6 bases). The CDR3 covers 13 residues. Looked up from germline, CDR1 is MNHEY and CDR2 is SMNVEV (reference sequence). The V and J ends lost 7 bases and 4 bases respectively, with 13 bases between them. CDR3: CASTNREGYGYTF. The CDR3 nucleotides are TGTGCCAGCACGAACAGGGAAGGCTATGGCTACACCTTC.

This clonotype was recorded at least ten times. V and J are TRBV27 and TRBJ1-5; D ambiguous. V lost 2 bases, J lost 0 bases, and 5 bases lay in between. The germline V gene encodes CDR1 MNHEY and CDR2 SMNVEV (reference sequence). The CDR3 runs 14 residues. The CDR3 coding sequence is TGTGCCAGCAGTTTACGTAATAGCAATCAGCCCCAGCATTTT. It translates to CASSLRNSNQPQHF.